This TCR beta chain was captured in a study of T cell responses to AZD1222 COVID-19 vaccine. Some clones are missing from TCRdb's copy, which holds only in-frame ones; the method was immunoSEQ multiplex PCR. This table has under 150,000 clones, around 86% appearing once. The CDR3 covers 16 residues. Germline loops: CDR1 LGHNT, CDR2 FRNRAP. The trim removed 6 bases at V and 6 bases at J, leaving 12 bases unmatched. This sequence joins TRBV12-5 and TRBJ2-2, with 8 bases lining up with TRBD1. The TCR comes from an adult in good health. The sequencing here drew on peripheral blood, taken on day 0 of MenACWY control vaccination. The CDR3 region has the DNA TGTGCTAGTGGGAAAGCCCTGGGACAGGTGCCCGGGGAGCTGTTTTTT. Protein: CASGKALGQVPGELFF. The variable domain in full, with the rest retrieved from reference TRBV12-5 and TRBJ2-2, is DARVTQTPRHKVTEMGQEVTMRCQPILGHNTVFWYRQTMMQGLELLAYFRNRAPLDDSGMPKDRFSAEMPDATLATLKIQPSEPRDSAVYFCASGKALGQVPGELFFGEGSRLTVL.